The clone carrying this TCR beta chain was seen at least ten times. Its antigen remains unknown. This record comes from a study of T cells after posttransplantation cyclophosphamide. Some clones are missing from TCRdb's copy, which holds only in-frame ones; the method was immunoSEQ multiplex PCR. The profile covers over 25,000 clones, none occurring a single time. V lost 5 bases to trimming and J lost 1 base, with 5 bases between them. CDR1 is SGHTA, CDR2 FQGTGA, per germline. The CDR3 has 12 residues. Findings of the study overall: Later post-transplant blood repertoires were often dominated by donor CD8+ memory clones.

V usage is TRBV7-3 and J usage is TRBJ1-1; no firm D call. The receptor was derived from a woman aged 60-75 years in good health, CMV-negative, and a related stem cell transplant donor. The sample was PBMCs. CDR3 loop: CASSRGNTEAFF. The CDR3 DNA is TGTGCCAGCAGCCGAGGGAACACTGAAGCTTTCTTT.